Below, 21 T cell receptor beta chains from the same sample are listed, as sequenced in a study of T-cell reconstitution after alpha-beta-depleted transplantation in children. Construction of the TCRbeta library involved unique molecular identifiers. TCRdb re-called the PCR reads with MiXCR, one entry per CDR3 protein. Here the sample spans around 72,000 distinct CDR3 sequences, over 4.5% being singletons. The source material was PBMCs, mostly from graft donor cells, sampled 180 days after TCRalphabeta/CD19-depleted stem cell transplant. The receptors were gathered from a boy younger than two who had a stem cell transplant for acute myeloid leukemia, so the T cells may come from the graft donor.

This clonotype was seen many times. The rearrangement links TRBV9 to TRBJ1-6; TRBD1 matches 8 bases. CDR1 and CDR2 from the germline V gene are SGDLS and YYNGEE. This CDR3 has 19 residues. Trimming at V came to 3 bases and at J to 2 bases, leaving 13 bases not matched to a gene. The CDR3 DNA sequence: TGTGCCAGCAGCGCCGGACAGGGTCTGTACCAAACCTATAATTCACCCCTCCACTTT. Translated: CASSAGQGLYQTYNSPLHF.

This clonotype was found many times. V is TRBV29-1 and J is TRBJ2-3; perhaps TRBD2 as D (7 bases). Germline assignment: CDR1 SQVTM and CDR2 ANQGSEA. V was trimmed by 4 bases and J by 2 bases, leaving 22 bases between them. The CDR3 length is 17 residues. The CDR3 sequence: CSVGGGVRYRATDTQYF. The CDR3 region has the DNA TGCAGCGTTGGAGGGGGGGTCCGATACCGAGCCACAGATACGCAGTATTTT.

This clonotype was found many times. The chain is built from TRBV27 and TRBJ2-5; 9 bases fit TRBD1. The CDR3 runs 14 residues. V shed 5 bases, J shed 4 bases, and the junction held 5 bases outside the gene matches. The germline gives CDR1 MNHEY, CDR2 SMNVEV (reference sequence). The CDR3 sequence: CASSLDRGRETQYF. The CDR3, as DNA: TGTGCCAGCAGTCTCGACAGGGGGAGAGAGACCCAGTACTTC.

The sample holds many counts of this clonotype. The chain combines TRBV11-2 with TRBJ2-1, with 10 positions matching TRBD2. The CDR3 has 16 amino acids. Trimming at V came to 4 bases and at J to 10 bases, leaving 13 bases not matched to a gene. Germline CDR1 is SGHAT and CDR2 is FQNNGV. The CDR3, as DNA: TGTGCCAGCAGCTCCCGAGCTCAGCGGGGGGGCCTCGAGCAGTTCTTC. This gives the protein CASSSRAQRGGLEQFF.

V and J are TRBV11-3 and TRBJ2-1; TRBD2 aligns across 10 bases. Germline assignment: CDR1 SGHNT and CDR2 YENEEA. The CDR3 length is 16 residues. The J segment lost 10 bases and the V segment lost 1 base, leaving 10 bases of the junction unmatched. The CDR3 is CASSLAASGGGREQFF. DNA of the CDR3: TGTGCCAGCAGCTTAGCGGCTAGCGGGGGTGGGAGGGAGCAGTTCTTC. Complete variable domain (other parts from reference TRBV11-3 and TRBJ2-1): EAGVVQSPRYKIIEKKQPVAFWCNPISGHNTLYWYLQNLGQGPELLIRYENEEAVDDSQLPKDRFSAERLKGVDSTLKIQPAELGDSAVYLCASSLAASGGGREQFFGPGTRLTVL.

This clonotype was seen ten or more times. V and J are TRBV7-8 and TRBJ2-7; TRBD2 agrees at 10 bases. V shed 5 bases and J 3 bases; nucleotides not matched to a gene: 7. Germline CDR1 is SGHVS and CDR2 is FQNEAQ. CDR3 length equals 15 residues. CDR3 sequence (DNA): TGTGCCAGCAGCCCTTTAGCGGGGGGCAACTACGAGCAGTACTTC. Amino acid sequence: CASSPLAGGNYEQYF.

This clonotype was picked up many times. The chain carries TRBV7-9 and TRBJ2-4; 9 nucleotides match TRBD1. Per germline, CDR1 SEHNR and CDR2 FQNEAQ (reference sequence). There are 17 residues in the CDR3. Trimming cost V 3 bases and J 7 bases; bases outside gene matches: 13. The CDR3: CASSFRVNRGRMNIQYF. The DNA for the CDR3 is TGTGCCAGCAGCTTTAGGGTGAACAGGGGGCGAATGAACATTCAGTACTTC. The full variable domain, in which reference TRBV7-9 and TRBJ2-4 provide the parts outside the CDR3, is DTGVSQNPRHKITKRGQNVTFRCDPISEHNRLYWYRQTLGQGPEFLTYFQNEAQLEKSRLLSDRFSAERPKGSFSTLEIQRTEQGDSAMYLCASSFRVNRGRMNIQYFGAGTRLSVL.

Ten or more counts support this clonotype. The chain joins TRBV12-3 or TRBV12-4 to TRBJ2-5; 7 bases are shared with TRBD2. This CDR3 has 13 amino acids. With V trimmed by 5 bases and J by 5 bases, 5 bases remained unmatched. The CDR3 sequence is CASSPGTMETQYF. The DNA for the CDR3 is TGTGCCAGCAGTCCCGGGACTATGGAGACCCAGTACTTC.

This clonotype occurred many times. The V call is TRBV5-5, the J call TRBJ2-3; TRBD2 matches at 11 bases. The V gene end was trimmed by 6 bases and the J gene end by 0 bases; junction bases not matched to a gene: 3. CDR1 and CDR2 from the germline V gene are SGHKS and YYEKEE (reference sequence). The CDR3 length is 15 residues. The CDR3 region is CASIPSGGSTDTQYF. CDR3 coding DNA: TGTGCCAGCATTCCTAGCGGGGGGAGCACAGATACGCAGTATTTT.

Many counts were recorded for this clonotype. The CDR3 loop is CASSTGSGRTSGNTIYF. The CDR3 nucleotides are TGTGCCAGCAGCACGGGGAGTGGGAGAACCTCTGGAAACACCATATATTTT. The V gene is TRBV7-8, the J gene TRBJ1-3; no clear D. The germline CDR1 and CDR2 sequences are SGHVS and FQNEAQ. The CDR3 covers 17 residues. The V end was cut by 5 bases, the J end by 0 bases, with 17 bases between.

This clonotype has just a few counts. The chain combines TRBV5-4 with TRBJ2-1; possibly TRBD2 for D (5 bases). The CDR3 is 13 amino acids. V was trimmed by 2 bases and J by 10 bases, leaving 13 bases between them. Germline CDR1 and CDR2: SGHNT and YYREEE (reference sequence). The CDR3 sequence: CASSFPAGGEQFF. CDR3 bases: TGTGCCAGCAGCTTCCCGGCGGGTGGGGAGCAGTTCTTC.

This clonotype was observed at least ten times. The chain uses TRBV7-9 and TRBJ2-4; TRBD1 aligns across 11 bases. V was pared by 3 bases and J by 2 bases, with 3 bases of the junction left unmatched. This CDR3 has 16 amino acids. Germline CDR1 is SEHNR and CDR2 is FQNEAQ (reference sequence). The CDR3 loop reads CASSLGTGGSKNIQYF. The DNA for the CDR3 is TGTGCCAGCAGCTTGGGGACAGGGGGATCCAAAAACATTCAGTACTTC.

This clonotype was detected many times. The rearrangement uses TRBV12-3 or TRBV12-4 and TRBJ1-5; D is uncertain. The V and J ends lost 3 bases and 11 bases respectively, with 17 bases between them. CDR3 length: 14 amino acids. The CDR3, as DNA: TGTGCCAGCAGTTTGGAGGGCCCGAATGTGGCCCAGCATTTT. Residues: CASSLEGPNVAQHF.

This clonotype was found many times. The chain joins TRBV7-2 to TRBJ2-7, with 7 bases fitting TRBD2. The germline CDR1 and CDR2 sequences are SGHTA and FQGNSA. The V gene end was trimmed by 1 base and the J gene end by 3 bases; junction bases not matched to a gene: 3. The CDR3 totals 14 residues. As DNA, the CDR3 is TGTGCCAGCAGCTTAGAGCGGGACTACTACGAGCAGTACGTC. Its protein product is CASSLERDYYEQYV.

This clonotype appeared many times. The CDR3 DNA is TGCAGCGTTGTGTTACTGGGCCGCTACGAGCAGTACTTC. Its protein product is CSVVLLGRYEQYF. The genes are TRBV29-1 and TRBJ2-7; D gene ambiguous. The CDR3 consists of 13 residues. Germline V gene sequence: CDR1 SQVTM, CDR2 ANQGSEA. The ends were cut back, 4 bases at V and 3 bases at J, with 13 bases in the middle.

This clonotype was counted many times. The V gene is TRBV6-1, the J gene TRBJ1-6, with 7 bases that match TRBD1. The CDR3 extends over 16 amino acids. Losses at the gene ends were 5 bases for V and 1 base for J; bases not matched to a gene: 5. Germline-derived CDR1 and CDR2 are MNHNS and SASEGT. The CDR3 spells CASSQNRGSYNSPLHF. CDR3 coding DNA: TGTGCCAGCAGTCAGAACAGGGGATCCTATAATTCACCCCTCCACTTT.

This clonotype was recorded many times. This chain connects TRBV5-1 to TRBJ1-2; D gene ambiguous. V lost 1 base to trimming and J lost 4 bases, with 29 bases between them. The CDR3 is made up of 20 amino acids. Germline CDR1 is SGHRS and CDR2 is YFSETQ. In DNA form, the CDR3 reads TGCGCCAGCAGCTTGAGGTCAGTGGGGAAGTTCGAACTCGGCGTCTATGGCTACACCTTC. Its protein product is CASSLRSVGKFELGVYGYTF.

At least ten counts were recorded for this clonotype. The chain combines TRBV11-2 with TRBJ1-4; a possible D gene is TRBD1 (5 bases). Germline CDR1 and CDR2: SGHAT and FQNNGV. The length of the CDR3 is 19 residues. V was shortened by 1 base and J by 7 bases, with 25 bases between the two germline ends. This CDR3 is CASSLVARAYGGNGEKLFF. The CDR3 DNA reads as TGTGCCAGCAGCTTAGTAGCCCGGGCCTACGGGGGGAACGGTGAAAAACTGTTTTTT.

This clonotype has a count of ten or more. The chain recombines TRBV5-4 with TRBJ2-3, with TRBD2 matching over 7 bases. The CDR3 totals 15 residues. Germline loops: CDR1 SGHNT, CDR2 YYREEE (reference sequence). V shed 6 bases and J 5 bases; nucleotides not matched to a gene: 12. The CDR3 sequence: CASNPPSGGEDTQYF. The CDR3 bases are TGTGCCAGCAACCCCCCTAGCGGAGGGGAAGATACGCAGTATTTT.

This clonotype was counted many times. V usage is TRBV5-1 and J usage is TRBJ2-6; D might be TRBD1 (5 bases). V lost 4 bases and J 0 bases, leaving 11 bases between the germline ends. Germline V gene lookup returns CDR1 SGHRS and CDR2 YFSETQ. CDR3 length: 16 residues. The CDR3 region is CASSKVTVSGANVLTF. The CDR3 region has the DNA TGCGCCAGCAGCAAGGTGACAGTCTCTGGGGCCAACGTCCTGACTTTC.

This clonotype was seen repeatedly, ten times or more. CDR3 nucleotides: TGCAGTGCACAGGCTCCAACTAATGAAAAACTGTTTTTT. Translated: CSAQAPTNEKLFF. This chain joins TRBV20-1 and TRBJ1-4; D is possibly TRBD1 (5 bases). The CDR3 runs to 13 residues. V shed 6 bases and J shed 0 bases, with 8 bases lying between them. Germline values: CDR1 DFQATT, CDR2 SNEGSKA (reference sequence).